Presented here are 2 T cell receptor beta chains from one specimen sequenced in a study of identical twins (dated by TCRdb to 2015 to 2016). Libraries were prepared through 5' RACE. The sample was run on an Illumina HiSeq 2000. TCRdb passed the public sequencing reads through fastp at Q25 and MiXCR, retaining productive beta sequences. Every entry covers one CDR3 protein and lists the most common genes and DNA from its rows. In all, the sample holds 1.5 million to 2 million distinct CDR3 sequences, and under 35% of those were seen once. The ten largest clonotypes hold about 0.27% of the sample. The sequencing input was cord blood. These receptors were collected from a newborn girl in good health.

The rearrangement links TRBV10-3 to TRBJ2-1, with D tentatively TRBD1 (5 bases). Germline CDR1 and CDR2: ENHRY and SYGVKD. CDR3 length equals 11 residues. Deletions cut 6 bases from V and 8 bases from J, with 8 bases between. DNA for the CDR3: TGTGCCATCAGAGACAGCCATGAGCAGTTCTTC. Translation gives CAIRDSHEQFF.

Remarks on this clonotype: Since a much larger clone is just one base distant, this may be a read error. The chain recombines TRBV7-2 with TRBJ2-3; 11 bases are a match to TRBD2. The V gene's germline CDR1 is SGHTA and CDR2 FQGNSA. CDR3 length: 16 amino acids. CDR3 nucleotide sequence: TGTGTCAGCAGTCGACTAGCGGGGAAGTTCACAGATACGCAGTATTTT. As protein: CVSSRLAGKFTDTQYF.